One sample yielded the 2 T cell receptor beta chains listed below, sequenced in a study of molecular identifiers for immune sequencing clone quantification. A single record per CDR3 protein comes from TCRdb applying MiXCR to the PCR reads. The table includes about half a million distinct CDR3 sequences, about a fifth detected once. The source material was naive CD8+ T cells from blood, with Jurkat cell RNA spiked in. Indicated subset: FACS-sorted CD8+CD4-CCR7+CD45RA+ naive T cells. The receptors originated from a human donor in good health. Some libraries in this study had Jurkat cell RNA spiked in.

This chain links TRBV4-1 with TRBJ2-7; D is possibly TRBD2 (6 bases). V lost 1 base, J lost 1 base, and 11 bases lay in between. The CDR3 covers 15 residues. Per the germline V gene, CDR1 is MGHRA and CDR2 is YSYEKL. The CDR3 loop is CASSQGSGVSYEQYF. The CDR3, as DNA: TGCGCCAGCAGCCAAGGCTCGGGAGTATCCTACGAGCAGTACTTC.

The CDR3 coding sequence is TGCGCCAGCAGCCAGGGGGACACCCTTACGGAGCAGTACTTC. Translation: CASSQGDTLTEQYF. This chain uses TRBV4-1 with TRBJ2-7; tentatively, D is TRBD1 (6 bases). The CDR3 contains 14 residues. Trimming shortened V by 3 bases and J by 7 bases, and 16 bases separated the two germline ends. The germline CDR1 and CDR2 sequences are MGHRA and YSYEKL.